This entry concerns a single TCR beta chain. The germline V gene encodes CDR1 LGHDT and CDR2 YNNKEL (reference sequence). CDR3 length: 15 amino acids. The trim removed 4 bases at V and 0 bases at J, leaving 4 bases unmatched. Sequenced by immunoSEQ multiplex PCR; TCRdb stores in-frame clones only, minus some. Of about 500,000 clones listed, 70% to 90% were seen once; the top ten hold roughly 7.3%. The data were obtained in a study of blood T cell repertoires in COVID-19. Sequencing was performed on peripheral blood. The chain combines TRBV3-1 (or the pseudogene TRBV3-2) with TRBJ2-3; 7 bases line up with TRBD2. The sequence was collected from a woman aged 50 to 65 with COVID-19, enrolled during active disease. The CDR3 DNA reads TGTGCCAGCAGCCCGAGCGGGGATAGCACAGATACGCAGTATTTT. Protein: CASSPSGDSTDTQYF.